This entry lists 20 T cell receptor beta chains sequenced from one sample in a study of blood T cell repertoires in COVID-19. Assay: immunoSEQ multiplex PCR; the TCRdb copy retains only in-frame clones and omits some. The data contain about 230,000 clones, less than 90% of them singletons. Material: PBMCs or T cells enriched from blood (not recorded which). The receptors were sampled from a woman aged 45-65 years in a cohort exposed to, infected with or recovered from COVID-19 (not recorded which).

In DNA form, the CDR3 reads TGTGCCAGCAGCTTGACAGGGAGCACCGCGAACACCGGGGAGCTGTTTTTT. Amino acid sequence: CASSLTGSTANTGELFF. The chain uses TRBV5-5 and TRBJ2-2; possibly TRBD1 for D (6 bases). This CDR3 is 17 amino acids long. Germline CDR1 SGHKS, CDR2 YYEKEE (reference sequence). V was shortened by 1 base and J by 0 bases, with 13 bases between the two germline ends.

V usage is TRBV7-3 and J usage is TRBJ2-3, with 14 nucleotides matching TRBD2. Germline CDR1 reads SGHTA; CDR2 reads FQGTGA. The CDR3 runs to 16 residues. V shed 5 bases and J 2 bases; nucleotides not matched to a gene: 3. The CDR3 here is CASSAGLAGVTDTQYF. For the CDR3, the DNA is TGTGCCAGCAGCGCGGGACTAGCGGGGGTCACAGATACGCAGTATTTT. The whole variable domain, remainder taken from reference TRBV7-3 and TRBJ2-3, is GAGVSQTPSNKVTEKGKYVELRCDPISGHTALYWYRQSLGQGPEFLIYFQGTGAADDSGLPNDRFFAVRPEGSVSTLKIQRTERGDSAVYLCASSAGLAGVTDTQYFGPGTRLTVL.

The rearrangement uses TRBV7-3 and TRBJ2-1, with 16 bases identical to TRBD2. V lost 5 bases and J lost 1; bases outside the gene matches: 8. The CDR3 is 19 amino acids. The germline CDR1 and CDR2 sequences are SGHTA and FQGTGA. The CDR3 nucleotides are TGTGCCAGCAGCCCCGGGCCGGGACTAGCGGGGGGGTCCTACAATGAGCAGTTCTTC. This translates into CASSPGPGLAGGSYNEQFF.

The rearrangement joins TRBV7-2 to TRBJ2-7; no firm D call. Germline V gene data show CDR1 as SGHTA and CDR2 as FQGNSA. V gave up 1 base and J gave up 0 bases, with 7 bases separating them. The CDR3 loop spans 14 amino acids. The CDR3 DNA follows: TGTGCCAGCAGCTTAGGGGCAGCCTCCTACGAGCAGTACTTC. It translates to CASSLGAASYEQYF.

The chain links TRBV18 to TRBJ1-3; tentatively, D is TRBD1 (5 bases). Germline V gene data show CDR1 as KGHSH and CDR2 as LQKENI. The CDR3 sequence is 16 residues long. V gave up 3 bases and J gave up 0 bases, with 12 bases separating them. The CDR3 DNA reads TGTGCCAGCTCACCTTCTGACAGTTTCTCTGGAAACACCATATATTTT. Protein product: CASSPSDSFSGNTIYF.

The chain combines TRBV29-1 with TRBJ1-3; 9 bases fit TRBD1. The CDR3 consists of 14 residues. Germline trimming cut 3 bases from V and 3 bases from J; bases unmatched to any gene: 3. CDR1 and CDR2 (germline): SQVTM, ANQGSEA. The CDR3 DNA reads TGCAGCGTTGACGACAGGGGGAATGGAAACACCATATATTTT. Translation: CSVDDRGNGNTIYF.

The chain uses TRBV6-4 and TRBJ1-1; D is perhaps TRBD1 (6 bases). The length of the CDR3 is 13 residues. The germline V gene has CDR1 MRHNA and CDR2 SNTAGT. V was shortened by 5 bases and J by 5 bases, with 12 bases between the two germline ends. CDR3 DNA: TGTGCCAGCAGTCCCAAGCAGGGGACTGAAGCTTTCTTT. It specifies CASSPKQGTEAFF.

This clone was detected only once. The rearrangement links TRBV7-6 to TRBJ2-5; possible D gene TRBD2, 5 bases. The CDR3 has 13 residues. CDR1 SGHVS and CDR2 FNYEAQ come from the germline V gene. Trimming removed 7 bases from V and 4 bases from J, with 13 bases in between. In nucleotides, the CDR3 is TGTGCCAGCACGGGCCCCGAGGGAGAGACCCAGTACTTC. It translates to CASTGPEGETQYF.

Only a few counts were recorded for this clone. V is TRBV4-1 and J is TRBJ2-5; perhaps TRBD2 as D (6 bases). CDR3 size: 14 residues. Trimming cost V 3 bases and J 6 bases, with 14 bases left between them. The germline V gene has CDR1 MGHRA and CDR2 YSYEKL. CDR3 in amino acids: CASSHDGGLKTQYF. The CDR3 bases are TGCGCCAGCAGCCACGATGGAGGGCTGAAGACCCAGTACTTC.

J is TRBJ1-2 and V is TRBV5-4; 7 positions agree with TRBD1. With 4 bases clipped from V and 0 bases from J, the junction kept 6 bases outside the gene matches. CDR3 length equals 15 residues. Germline loops: CDR1 SGHNT, CDR2 YYREEE (reference sequence). CDR3 region: CASSVDRLPNYGYTF. CDR3 DNA sequence: TGTGCCAGCAGCGTGGACAGGCTACCTAACTATGGCTACACCTTC.

This chain connects TRBV14 to TRBJ2-3, with D tentatively TRBD2 (5 bases). The V gene's germline CDR1 is SGHDN and CDR2 FVKESK. The CDR3 is 16 amino acids. The germline V and J ends were trimmed by 2 bases and 3 bases, with 15 bases remaining between them. In nucleotides, the CDR3 is TGTGCCAGCAGCCAACAGAGACTAATATCAACAGATACGCAGTATTTT. Translating gives CASSQQRLISTDTQYF.

The chain couples TRBV11-3 to TRBJ2-7; D call uncertain. Germline assignment: CDR1 SGHNT and CDR2 YENEEA. V was shortened by 1 base and J by 3 bases, with 7 bases between the two germline ends. The CDR3 has 13 amino acids. The DNA of the CDR3 is TGTGCCAGCAGCTTAGGTCTAAACTACGAGCAGTACTTC. It is translated as CASSLGLNYEQYF.

The chain links TRBV7-2 to TRBJ1-2; D may be TRBD1 (5 bases). Trimming took off 2 bases at V and 2 bases at J, with 15 bases between the two ends. Germline CDR1 and CDR2: SGHTA and FQGNSA. The CDR3 spans 16 residues. The CDR3 loop reads CASSLSRQTSNYGYTF. Here the CDR3 DNA reads TGTGCCAGCAGCTTATCACGACAGACCTCCAACTATGGCTACACCTTC.

The chain uses TRBV29-1 and TRBJ1-5, with a weak D call TRBD1 (6 bases). The V gene's germline CDR1 is SQVTM and CDR2 ANQGSEA. Deletions cut 5 bases from V and 3 bases from J, with 11 bases between. The CDR3 consists of 13 residues. The CDR3 spells CSVRDTDNQPQHF. The CDR3 bases are TGCAGCGTTCGGGACACGGACAATCAGCCCCAGCATTTT.

V gene TRBV19 combines with J gene TRBJ2-7; 8 bases line up with TRBD1. This CDR3 spans 15 amino acids. Germline V gene sequence: CDR1 LNHDA, CDR2 SQIVND (reference sequence). The junction had 5 bases not matched to a gene; V was cut back by 2 bases and J by 2 bases. CDR3 region: CASSIQGASPYEQYF. The CDR3 region has the DNA TGTGCCAGTAGTATACAGGGGGCTAGTCCCTACGAGCAGTACTTC.

This chain uses TRBV3-1 (or the pseudogene TRBV3-2) with TRBJ1-2; D is possibly TRBD1 (5 bases). Germline V gene data show CDR1 as LGHDT and CDR2 as YNNKEL (reference sequence). The CDR3 extends over 14 amino acids. V was clipped by 1 base and J by 8 bases, with 14 bases between them. CDR3 region: CASSQGRGLGGYTF. The CDR3, as DNA: TGTGCCAGCAGCCAAGGTCGGGGACTGGGGGGCTACACCTTC.

The chain carries TRBV4-3 and TRBJ2-2; tentative D call: TRBD2 (5 bases). CDR1 and CDR2 from the germline V gene are LGHNA and YSLEER. This CDR3 spans 15 amino acids. V was shortened by 4 bases and J by 3 bases, with 12 bases between the two germline ends. The CDR3 spells CASSRGNADTGELFF. CDR3 DNA: TGCGCCAGCAGCCGAGGGAATGCCGACACCGGGGAGCTGTTTTTT.

This rearrangement joins TRBV7-9 to TRBJ2-7, with 10 nucleotides matching TRBD2. From germline, CDR1 is SEHNR and CDR2 FQNEAQ (reference sequence). With V trimmed by 1 base and J by 2 bases, 5 bases remained unmatched. The CDR3 runs to 16 residues. The CDR3 nucleotides read TGTGCCAGCAGCTTAGGGGGACTAGCGCGGACCTACGAGCAGTACTTC. This encodes CASSLGGLARTYEQYF.

The chain recombines TRBV7-2 with TRBJ1-2; D not resolved. Trimming took 5 bases from V and 0 from J, leaving 13 bases between them. CDR3 length equals 15 residues. The germline V gene has CDR1 SGHTA and CDR2 FQGNSA. CDR3 nucleotides: TGTGCCAGCAGCCAGACTCGACTAGCTAACTATGGCTACACCTTC. This codes for CASSQTRLANYGYTF.

This chain uses TRBV5-1 with TRBJ1-1; no firm D call. Germline V gene data show CDR1 as SGHRS and CDR2 as YFSETQ. The V and J ends lost 4 bases and 0 bases respectively, with 10 bases between them. The CDR3 has 14 residues. CDR3 bases: TGCGCCAGCAGCCCAGACCGGGTGAACACTGAAGCTTTCTTT. Encoded protein: CASSPDRVNTEAFF.